Described below is a single TCR beta chain sequence and its context. V dropped 2 bases and J dropped 4 bases, with 18 bases sitting between them. Germline V gene data show CDR1 as SGHVS and CDR2 as FQNEAQ. The CDR3 has 17 amino acids. This sample was included in a study of blood T cell repertoires in COVID-19. As for the study in general: Sample material is recorded as cDNA or gDNA derived from T cells, B-cell-depleted T cells, or PBMCs.

Original processing methods: Amplified reference gene primers provided the basis for estimating nucleated cell counts. Clones were read by immunoSEQ multiplex PCR, and TCRdb kept only the in-frame ones, dropping some. Clone size and the V and J calls come from that table; the DNA yielded D and trimming. The table lists about 34,000 clones, approximately 71% of them singletons. The receptor was isolated from a man older than 75 with active or convalescent COVID-19. Sequencing was done on a sample of peripheral blood. The V call is TRBV7-8, the J call TRBJ2-1; possibly TRBD2 for D (7 bases). In DNA, the CDR3 is TGTGCCAGCAGCTTATCTGGGGGGGGACAACCATACAATGAGCAGTTCTTC. As protein: CASSLSGGGQPYNEQFF. Full variable domain (outside the CDR3, taken from reference TRBV7-8 and TRBJ2-1): GAGVSQSPRYKVAKRGQDVALRCDPISGHVSLFWYQQALGQGPEFLTYFQNEAQLDKSGLPSDRFFAERPEGSVSTLKIQRTQQEDSAVYLCASSLSGGGQPYNEQFFGPGTRLTVL.